Listed below are T cell receptor beta chains from one sample, sequenced in a study of shared clonotypes between healthy human individuals. Using immunoSEQ multiplex PCR, the repertoire was profiled, and TCRdb retains in-frame clones only, with some absent. This sample carries about 2.4 million clones, roughly 93% of them seen once, and the ten largest clones take 0.35% to 0.45%. Material for sequencing was naive CD4+ T cells from PBMCs. The receptors were sampled from a man aged 18 to 30 in good health. Some clones in this sample may be carry-over from other donors' samples. Each CDR3 is given with its conserved first and last residue. D genes are given only for firm matches. Not all rows give a size; the values are once, few, many and, for expanded clones, a class.

D gene,CDR3 length,V gene,J gene,clone size,CDR3 protein,CDR3 DNA
TRBD2,16,TRBV18,TRBJ2-7,NA,CASSPGTSGKGGEQYF,TGTGCCAGCTCACCCGGGACTAGCGGTAAGGGGGGCGAGCAGTACTTC
TRBD2,16,TRBV7-9,TRBJ2-1,NA,CASSSLFSGTRNEQFF,TGTGCCAGCAGCTCCTTATTTAGCGGGACGAGGAATGAGCAGTTCTTC
NA,15,TRBV7-9,TRBJ1-1,few,CASSQREPGGTEAFF,TGTGCCAGCAGCCAAAGGGAGCCGGGCGGCACTGAAGCTTTCTTT
NA,12,TRBV21-1,TRBJ2-3,NA,CASGAVPDTQYF,TGTGCCAGCGGGGCGGTCCCAGATACGCAGTATTTT
NA,13,TRBV28,TRBJ2-7,NA,CASSLFGDYEQYF,TGTGCCAGCAGTTTATTTGGGGACTACGAGCAGTACTTC
NA,13,TRBV28,TRBJ2-7,NA,CASSYFGHYEQYF,TGTGCCAGCAGCTACTTCGGACACTACGAGCAGTACTTC
TRBD2,16,TRBV2,TRBJ2-2,NA,CASQRTSGRGTGELFF,TGTGCCAGCCAAAGAACTAGCGGGAGGGGGACCGGGGAGCTGTTTTTT
NA,17,TRBV9,TRBJ2-1,NA,CASSVVGSLSPYNEQFF,TGTGCCAGCAGCGTAGTGGGCAGCCTGAGCCCCTACAATGAGCAGTTCTTC
TRBD1,19,TRBV7-2,TRBJ2-7,once,CASSLKALGGDRLSYEQYF,TGTGCCAGCAGCTTAAAGGCGTTAGGGGGCGATCGACTCTCCTACGAGCAGTACTTC
NA,17,TRBV5-4,TRBJ2-1,NA,CASSRRGGVGSYNEQFF,TGTGCCAGCAGTCGTAGAGGGGGAGTGGGCTCCTACAATGAGCAGTTCTTC
NA,14,TRBV25-1,TRBJ1-2,NA,CATCPGGEDYGYTF,TGTGCCACCTGCCCCGGGGGGGAGGACTATGGCTACACCTTC
TRBD1,14,TRBV5-1,TRBJ2-7,NA,CASSWGDRVYEQYF,TGCGCCAGCAGCTGGGGGGACAGGGTCTACGAGCAGTACTTC
TRBD1,14,TRBV7-3,TRBJ1-1,NA,CASSPTGTDTEAFF,TGTGCCAGCAGCCCCACCGGGACAGACACTGAAGCTTTCTTT
TRBD2,15,TRBV5-1,TRBJ2-3,NA,CASSPGTSPVDTQYF,TGCGCCAGCAGCCCGGGGACTAGCCCGGTAGATACGCAGTATTTT